This T cell receptor beta chain came from a study of early T cells in non-severe SARS-CoV-2 infection. Separate cDNA molecules each had unique molecular identifiers attached to them. One entry per CDR3 protein, called by TCRdb with MiXCR from the 5' RACE reads. Of more than 45,000 distinct CDR3 sequences in the sample, about 13% were seen once. The CDR3 is 14 residues long. Germline V gene sequence: CDR1 LNHDA, CDR2 SQIVND (reference sequence). Trimming removed 5 bases from V and 10 bases from J, with 19 bases in between. This TCR came from an adult who was a healthcare worker with PCR-confirmed SARS-CoV-2 infection or an uninfected control (not recorded which). The sample was whole blood. The rearrangement links TRBV19 to TRBJ2-3, with D possibly matching TRBD2 (5 bases). The CDR3 loop is CASSLSGLFRAQYF. CDR3 nucleotides: TGTGCCAGTAGTTTATCAGGACTGTTCCGCGCGCAGTATTTT.